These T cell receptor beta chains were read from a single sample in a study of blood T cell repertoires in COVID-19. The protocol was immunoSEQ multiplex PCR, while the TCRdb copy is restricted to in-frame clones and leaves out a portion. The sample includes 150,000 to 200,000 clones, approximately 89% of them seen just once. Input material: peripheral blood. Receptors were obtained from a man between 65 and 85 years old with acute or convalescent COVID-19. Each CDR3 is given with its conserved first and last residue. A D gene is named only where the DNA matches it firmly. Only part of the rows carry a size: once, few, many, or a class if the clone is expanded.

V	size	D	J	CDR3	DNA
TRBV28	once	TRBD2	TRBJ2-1	CASGGGDFEQFF	TGTGCAAGCGGGGGAGGGGACTTTGAGCAGTTCTTC
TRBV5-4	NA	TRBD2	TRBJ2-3	CASSLPSGGTDTQYF	TGTGCCAGCAGCCTCCCTAGCGGGGGGACAGATACGCAGTATTTT
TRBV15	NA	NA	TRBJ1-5	CATSRARGSPQHF	TGTGCCACCAGCAGAGCTAGGGGGTCACCCCAGCATTTT
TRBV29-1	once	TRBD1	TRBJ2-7	CSGDRGNSYEQYF	TGCAGCGGCGACAGGGGGAACTCCTACGAGCAGTACTTC
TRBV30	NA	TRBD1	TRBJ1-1	CAWARQGGTEAFF	TGTGCCTGGGCCCGACAGGGCGGCACTGAAGCTTTCTTT
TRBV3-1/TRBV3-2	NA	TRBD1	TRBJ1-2	CASSPGQGAVGYTF	TGTGCCAGCAGCCCCGGACAGGGGGCGGTTGGCTACACCTTC
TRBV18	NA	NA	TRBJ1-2	CASSPPERPNYGYTF	TGTGCCAGCTCACCACCCGAGAGGCCTAACTATGGCTACACCTTC
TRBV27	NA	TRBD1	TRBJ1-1	CASSLWTGDGYTEAFF	TGTGCCAGCAGTTTATGGACAGGGGACGGGTACACTGAAGCTTTCTTT
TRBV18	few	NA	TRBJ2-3	CASSPPPEPDTQYF	TGTGCCAGCTCACCACCGCCAGAACCAGATACGCAGTATTTT
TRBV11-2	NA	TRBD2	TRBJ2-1	CASRSISGGAYNEQFF	TGTGCCAGCAGATCGATTAGCGGGGGGGCCTACAATGAGCAGTTCTTC
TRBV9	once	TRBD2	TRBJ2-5	CASSVGVAGGIFQETQYF	TGTGCCAGCAGCGTAGGGGTCGCGGGGGGGATCTTCCAAGAGACCCAGTACTTC
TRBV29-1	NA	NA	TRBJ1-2	CSVEVRQSFYGYTF	TGCAGCGTTGAAGTTAGACAGAGCTTCTATGGCTACACCTTC
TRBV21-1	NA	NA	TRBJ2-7	CASSKALEASASYEQYF	TGTGCCAGCAGCAAAGCGCTCGAAGCGTCCGCCTCCTACGAGCAGTACTTC
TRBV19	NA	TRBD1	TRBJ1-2	CASRPQGEDYGYTF	TGTGCCAGTAGGCCACAGGGGGAGGACTATGGCTACACCTTC
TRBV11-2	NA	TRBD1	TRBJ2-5	CASSSGTGVRETQYF	TGTGCCAGCAGCTCCGGGACAGGGGTGAGGGAGACCCAGTACTTC
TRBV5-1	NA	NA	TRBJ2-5	CASAITGNQETQYF	TGCGCCAGCGCAATAACAGGGAACCAAGAGACCCAGTACTTC
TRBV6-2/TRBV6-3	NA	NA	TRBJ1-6	CASSRAYNSPLHF	TGTGCCAGCAGCCGAGCCTATAATTCACCCCTCCACTTT
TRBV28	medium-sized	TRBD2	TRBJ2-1	CASSLLTSGEQFF	TGTGCCAGCAGTCTCCTTACTAGCGGCGAGCAGTTCTTC
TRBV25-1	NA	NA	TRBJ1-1	CASSEYFPPTAYNTEAFF	TGTGCCAGCAGTGAATATTTTCCCCCAACAGCCTATAACACTGAAGCTTTCTTT
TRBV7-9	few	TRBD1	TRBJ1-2	CASRKGQGYGYTF	TGTGCCAGCAGAAAGGGACAGGGCTATGGCTACACCTTC
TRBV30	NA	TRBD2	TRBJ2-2	CASNPGLAGTGELFF	TGTGCCTCTAACCCGGGACTAGCGGGCACCGGGGAGCTGTTTTTT
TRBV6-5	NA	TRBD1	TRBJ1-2	CASSYLPDRGYGYTF	TGTGCCAGCAGTTACCTACCGGACAGGGGGTATGGCTACACCTTC
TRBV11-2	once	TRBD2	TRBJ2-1	CASSSQGLALSEQFF	TGTGCCAGCAGCTCACAGGGACTAGCGTTGAGTGAGCAGTTCTTC
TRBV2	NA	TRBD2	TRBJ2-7	CASTPAARGEQYF	TGTGCCAGCACCCCAGCCGCGCGGGGGGAGCAGTACTTC
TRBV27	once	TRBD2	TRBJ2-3	CASSLSTSGDSAQYF	TGTGCCAGCAGTTTATCTACTAGCGGAGACAGTGCGCAGTATTTT
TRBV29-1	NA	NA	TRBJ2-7	CSVLGEEQYF	TGCAGTGTACTCGGGGAGGAGCAGTACTTC
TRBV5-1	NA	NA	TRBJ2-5	CASTGAQETQYF	TGCGCCAGCACAGGGGCTCAAGAGACCCAGTACTTC
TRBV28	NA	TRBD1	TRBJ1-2	CASSSRDRLNYGYTF	TGTGCCAGCAGTTCTCGGGACAGGCTAAATTATGGCTACACCTTC
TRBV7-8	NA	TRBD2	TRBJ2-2	CASSPGLAGGMNTGELFF	TGTGCCAGCAGCCCGGGACTAGCGGGAGGGATGAACACCGGGGAGCTGTTTTTT
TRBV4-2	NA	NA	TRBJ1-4	CASSHFGAGPNEKLFF	TGTGCCAGCAGCCATTTTGGGGCAGGGCCGAATGAAAAACTGTTTTTT
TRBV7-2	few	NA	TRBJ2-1	CASSLTGYEQFF	TGTGCCAGCAGCCTTACAGGATATGAGCAGTTCTTC
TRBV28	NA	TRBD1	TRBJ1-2	CASSSGQGGGYTF	TGTGCCAGCAGTTCAGGACAGGGGGGCGGCTACACCTTC
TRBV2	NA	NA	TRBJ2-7	CASITGSPEQYF	TGTGCCAGCATAACAGGCTCCCCCGAGCAGTACTTC
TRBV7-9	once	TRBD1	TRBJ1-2	CASSFGTGGPGYTF	TGTGCCAGCAGCTTCGGGACAGGGGGACCTGGCTACACCTTC
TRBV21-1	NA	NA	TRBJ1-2	CASSKEWAGGSYGYTF	NA
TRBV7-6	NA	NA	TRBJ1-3	CASSLGPRVEVETGNTIYF	TGTGCCAGCAGCTTAGGGCCCAGGGTTGAAGTCGAGACTGGAAACACCATATATTTT
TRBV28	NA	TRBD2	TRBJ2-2	CASSPPGLALVGELFF	TGTGCCAGCAGCCCCCCGGGACTAGCGTTAGTGGGGGAGCTGTTTTTT
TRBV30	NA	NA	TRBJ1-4	CAWSVHRDVNEKLFF	TGTGCCTGGAGTGTACACAGGGACGTCAATGAAAAACTGTTTTTT
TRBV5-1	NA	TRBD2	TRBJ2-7	CASRWGTSGIYEQYF	TGCGCCAGCCGCTGGGGGACTAGCGGGATCTACGAGCAGTACTTC
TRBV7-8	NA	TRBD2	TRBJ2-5	CASRRLAGSQGETQYF	TGTGCCAGCAGAAGACTAGCGGGATCCCAAGGAGAGACCCAGTACTTC
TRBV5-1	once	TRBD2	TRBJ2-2	CASSPVGGTGELFF	TGCGCCAGCAGCCCAGTGGGGGGGACCGGGGAGCTGTTTTTT
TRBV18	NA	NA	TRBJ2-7	CASSLSYEQYF	TGTGCCAGCTCTCTCTCCTACGAGCAGTACTTC
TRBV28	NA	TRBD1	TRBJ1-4	CASSPTQGAGTNEKLFF	TGTGCCAGCAGTCCCACACAGGGGGCGGGAACTAATGAAAAACTGTTTTTT
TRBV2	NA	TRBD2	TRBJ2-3	CASSEWLAGGSDTQYF	TGTGCCAGCAGTGAATGGCTAGCGGGGGGATCAGATACGCAGTATTTT